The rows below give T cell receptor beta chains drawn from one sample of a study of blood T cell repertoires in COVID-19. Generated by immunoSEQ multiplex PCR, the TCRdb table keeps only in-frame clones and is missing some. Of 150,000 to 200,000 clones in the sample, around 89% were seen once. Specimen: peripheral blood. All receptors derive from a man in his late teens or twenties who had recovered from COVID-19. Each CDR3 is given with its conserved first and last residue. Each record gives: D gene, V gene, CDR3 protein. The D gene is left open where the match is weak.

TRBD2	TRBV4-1	CASSLLAGGPSSYNEQFF
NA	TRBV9	CASSAPQGKANYGYTF
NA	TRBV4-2	CASSQDLGRNSPLHF
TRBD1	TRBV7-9	CASSLGDRETGELFF
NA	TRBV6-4	CASSNGQNTGELFF
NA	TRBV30	CAFKTGLNTEAFF
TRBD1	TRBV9	CASSAGTGGKEKLFF
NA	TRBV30	CAWRQGSYEQYF
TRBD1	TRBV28	CASSEGTANIQYF
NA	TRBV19	CASTRGTRETTEAFF
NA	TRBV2	CASSRELETQYF
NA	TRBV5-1	CASSGSAENTGELFF
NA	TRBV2	CASSDSSAILSGANVLTF
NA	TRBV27	CASSFEAGRTETQYF
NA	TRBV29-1	CSADRRPDNYGYTF
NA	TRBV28	CASRGLGEGEKLFF
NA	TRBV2	CASSVLPTKSTDTQYF
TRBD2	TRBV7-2	CASSSPSGGSIVGRGEQYF
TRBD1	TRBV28	CASSLGTAQETQYF
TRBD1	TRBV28	CASGPVGQKNEKLFF